This T cell receptor beta chain originates from a study of blood T cell repertoires in COVID-19. Study information: The analysed material was cDNA or gDNA that came from T cells, B-cell-depleted T cells, or PBMCs.

The data were produced by immunoSEQ multiplex PCR, yet TCRdb's version contains in-frame clones alone and is incomplete. This sample yields approximately 160,000 clones, of which around four fifths are seen a single time; approximately 8% belongs to the top ten. Germline loops: CDR1 SGHNT, CDR2 YENEEA. V was clipped by 4 bases and J by 2 bases; unmatched bases: 9. The length of the CDR3 is 16 residues. J is TRBJ2-3 and V is TRBV11-3; 7 bases are a match to TRBD1. The TCR was taken from a woman aged 45 to 65 who had recovered from COVID-19. Sequenced input: PBMCs or T cells enriched from blood (not recorded which). The CDR3 loop is CASSSRPTGYTDTQYF. The CDR3 bases are TGTGCCAGCAGCTCCCGACCGACAGGGTACACAGATACGCAGTATTTT.